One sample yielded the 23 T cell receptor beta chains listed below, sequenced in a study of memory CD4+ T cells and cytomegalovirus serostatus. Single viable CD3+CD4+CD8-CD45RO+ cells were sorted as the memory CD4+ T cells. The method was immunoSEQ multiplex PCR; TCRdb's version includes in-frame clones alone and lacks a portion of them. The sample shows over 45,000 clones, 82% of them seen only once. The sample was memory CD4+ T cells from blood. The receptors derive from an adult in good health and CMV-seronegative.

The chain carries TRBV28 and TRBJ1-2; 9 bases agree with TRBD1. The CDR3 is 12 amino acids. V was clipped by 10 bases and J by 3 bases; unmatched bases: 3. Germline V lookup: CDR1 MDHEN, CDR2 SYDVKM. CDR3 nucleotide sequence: TGTGCCATCGACAGGGGGGACTATGGCTACACCTTC. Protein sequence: CAIDRGDYGYTF.

The CDR3 reads CASSYPGGGYTF. The CDR3 coding sequence is TGTGCCAGCAGTTACCCAGGGGGTGGCTACACCTTC. The V call is TRBV6-6, the J call TRBJ1-2; 7 bases align to TRBD1. The CDR3 loop spans 12 amino acids. The J segment lost 7 bases and the V segment lost 2 bases, leaving 1 base of the junction unmatched. The germline gives CDR1 MNHNY, CDR2 SVGAGI (reference sequence).

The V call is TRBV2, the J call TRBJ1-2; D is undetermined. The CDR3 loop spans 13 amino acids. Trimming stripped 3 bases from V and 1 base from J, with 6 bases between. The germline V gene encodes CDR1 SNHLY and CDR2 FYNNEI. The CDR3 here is CASSDDYNYGYTF. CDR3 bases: TGTGCCAGCAGTGATGATTATAACTATGGCTACACCTTC.

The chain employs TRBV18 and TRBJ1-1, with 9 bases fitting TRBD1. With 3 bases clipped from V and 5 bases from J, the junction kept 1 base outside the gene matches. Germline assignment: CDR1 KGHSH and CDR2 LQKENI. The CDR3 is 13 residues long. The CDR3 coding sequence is TGTGCCAGCTCACCCGGACAGGGGACTGAAGCTTTCTTT. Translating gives CASSPGQGTEAFF.

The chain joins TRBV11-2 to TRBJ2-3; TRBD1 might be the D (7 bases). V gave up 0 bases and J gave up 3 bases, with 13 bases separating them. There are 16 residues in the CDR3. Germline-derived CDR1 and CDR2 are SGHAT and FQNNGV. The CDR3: CASSLDEGAGTDTQYF. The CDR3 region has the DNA TGTGCCAGCAGCTTAGATGAGGGGGCGGGGACAGATACGCAGTATTTT.

Here the CDR3 reads CASSLVAGTVTGELFF. The CDR3, as DNA: TGTGCCAGCAGCTTAGTGGCAGGTACCGTCACCGGGGAGCTGTTTTTT. The chain carries TRBV11-2 and TRBJ2-2; unclear D gene. Germline CDR1 reads SGHAT; CDR2 reads FQNNGV. This CDR3 is 16 amino acids long. Trimming took 1 base from V and 4 from J, leaving 13 bases between them.

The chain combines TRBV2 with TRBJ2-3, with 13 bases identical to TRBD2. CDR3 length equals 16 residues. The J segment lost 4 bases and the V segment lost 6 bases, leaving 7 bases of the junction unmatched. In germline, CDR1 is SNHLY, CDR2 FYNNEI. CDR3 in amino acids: CASRRRTSGGSDTQYF. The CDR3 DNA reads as TGTGCCAGCAGGAGGCGGACTAGCGGGGGATCAGATACGCAGTATTTT.

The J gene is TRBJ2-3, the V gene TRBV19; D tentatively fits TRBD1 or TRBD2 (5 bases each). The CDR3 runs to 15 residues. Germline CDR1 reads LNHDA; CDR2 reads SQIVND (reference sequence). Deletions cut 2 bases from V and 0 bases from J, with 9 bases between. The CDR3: CASSIRGRSTDTQYF. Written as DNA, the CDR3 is TGTGCCAGTAGTATACGGGGCAGAAGCACAGATACGCAGTATTTT.

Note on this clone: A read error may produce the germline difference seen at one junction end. The CDR3 nucleotides read TGTGCCATCAGTGGAGGGACAGGGGTGTATGGCTATGGCTACACCTTC. It translates to CAISGGTGVYGYGYTF. The chain has TRBV6-1 and TRBJ1-2; TRBD1 agrees at 10 bases. The CDR3 runs 16 residues. Germline CDR1 MNHNS, CDR2 SASEGT.

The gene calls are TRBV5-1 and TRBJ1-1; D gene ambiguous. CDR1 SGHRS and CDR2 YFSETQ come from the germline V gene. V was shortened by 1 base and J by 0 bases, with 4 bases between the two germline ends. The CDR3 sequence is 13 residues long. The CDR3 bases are TGCGCCAGCAGCTTGACCCTGAACACTGAAGCTTTCTTT. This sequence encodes CASSLTLNTEAFF.

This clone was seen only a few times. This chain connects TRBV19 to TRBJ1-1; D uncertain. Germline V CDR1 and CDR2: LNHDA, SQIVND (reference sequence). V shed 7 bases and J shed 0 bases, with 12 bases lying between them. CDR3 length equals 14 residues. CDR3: CASNPPGVNTEAFF. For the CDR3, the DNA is TGTGCCAGTAACCCACCCGGGGTGAACACTGAAGCTTTCTTT.

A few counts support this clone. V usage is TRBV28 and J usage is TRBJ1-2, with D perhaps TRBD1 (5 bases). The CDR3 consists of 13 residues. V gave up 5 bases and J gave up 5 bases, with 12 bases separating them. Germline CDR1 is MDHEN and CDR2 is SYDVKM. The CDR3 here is CASSLGDVYGYTF. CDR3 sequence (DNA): TGTGCCAGCAGTCTAGGGGACGTTTATGGCTACACCTTC.

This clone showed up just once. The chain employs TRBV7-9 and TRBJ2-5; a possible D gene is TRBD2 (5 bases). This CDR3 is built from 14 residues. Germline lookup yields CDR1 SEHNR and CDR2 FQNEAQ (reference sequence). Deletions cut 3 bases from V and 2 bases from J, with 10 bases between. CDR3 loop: CASSFTRDQETQYF. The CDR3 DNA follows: TGTGCCAGCAGCTTTACCCGGGATCAAGAGACCCAGTACTTC.

CDR3: CASIWRAGEKLFF. In nucleotides, the CDR3 is TGTGCCAGCATCTGGAGGGCAGGTGAAAAACTGTTTTTT. The chain has TRBV6-1 and TRBJ1-4; unclear D gene. The CDR3 length is 13 residues. Trimming left V 7 bases short and J 7 bases short, with 13 bases between. Germline V gives CDR1 MNHNS, CDR2 SASEGT.

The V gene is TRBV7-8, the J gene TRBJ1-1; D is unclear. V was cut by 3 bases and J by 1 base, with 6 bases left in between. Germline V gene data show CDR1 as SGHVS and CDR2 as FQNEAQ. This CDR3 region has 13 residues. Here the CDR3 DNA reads TGTGCCAGCAGCTTCTCCAAGAACACTGAAGCTTTCTTT. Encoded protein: CASSFSKNTEAFF.

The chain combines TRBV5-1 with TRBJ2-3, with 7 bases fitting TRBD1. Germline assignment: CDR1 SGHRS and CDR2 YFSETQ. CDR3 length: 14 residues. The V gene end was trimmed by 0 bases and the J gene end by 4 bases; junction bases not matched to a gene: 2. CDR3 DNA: TGCGCCAGCAGCTTGGCAGGACAGGCAGATACGCAGTATTTT. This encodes CASSLAGQADTQYF.

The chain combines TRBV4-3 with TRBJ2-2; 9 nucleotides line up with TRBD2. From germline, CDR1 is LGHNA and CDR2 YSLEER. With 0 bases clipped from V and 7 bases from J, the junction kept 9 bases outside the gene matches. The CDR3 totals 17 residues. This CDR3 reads CASSQDYLRGGSGELFF. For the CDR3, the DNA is TGCGCCAGCAGCCAAGATTATCTGCGGGGGGGGAGCGGGGAGCTGTTTTTT.

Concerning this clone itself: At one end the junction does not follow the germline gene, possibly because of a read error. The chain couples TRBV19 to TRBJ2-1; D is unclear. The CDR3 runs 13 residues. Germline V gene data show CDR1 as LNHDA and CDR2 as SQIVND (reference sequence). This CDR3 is CASSIGAYTEQFF. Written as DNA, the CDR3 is TGTGCCAGTAGTATAGGGGCGTACACTGAGCAGTTCTTC. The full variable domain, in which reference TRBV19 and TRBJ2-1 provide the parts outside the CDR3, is DGGITQSPKYLFRKEGQNVTLSCEQNLNHDAMYWYRQDPGQGLRLIYYSQIVNDFQKGDIAEGYSVSREKKESFPLTVTSAQKNPTAFYLCASSIGAYTEQFFGPGTRLTVL.

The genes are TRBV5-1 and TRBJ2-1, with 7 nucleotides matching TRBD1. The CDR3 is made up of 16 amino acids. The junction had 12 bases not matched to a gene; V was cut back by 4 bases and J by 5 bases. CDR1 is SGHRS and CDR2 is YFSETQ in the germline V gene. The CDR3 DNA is TGCGCCAGCAGCCCGCCCCTCAACAGGGGCAACAATGAGCAGTTCTTC. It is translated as CASSPPLNRGNNEQFF.

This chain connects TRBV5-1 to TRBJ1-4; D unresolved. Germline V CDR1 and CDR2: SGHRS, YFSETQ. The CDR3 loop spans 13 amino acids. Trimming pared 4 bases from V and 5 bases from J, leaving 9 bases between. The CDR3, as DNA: TGCGCCAGCAGCCGGGAGGCAAATGAAAAACTGTTTTTT. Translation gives CASSREANEKLFF.

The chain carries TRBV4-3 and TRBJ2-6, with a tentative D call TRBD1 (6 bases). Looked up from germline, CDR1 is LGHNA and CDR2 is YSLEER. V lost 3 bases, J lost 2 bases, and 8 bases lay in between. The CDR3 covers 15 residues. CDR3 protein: CASSQGQTGANVLTF. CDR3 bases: TGCGCCAGCAGCCAGGGACAAACTGGGGCCAACGTCCTGACTTTC.

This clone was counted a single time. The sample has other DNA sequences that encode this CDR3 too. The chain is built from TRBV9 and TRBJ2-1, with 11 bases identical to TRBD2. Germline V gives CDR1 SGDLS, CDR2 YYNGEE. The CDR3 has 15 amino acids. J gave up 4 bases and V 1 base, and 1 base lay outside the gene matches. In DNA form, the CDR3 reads TGTGCCAGCAGCGTACTAGCGGGGGGATACAATGAGCAGTTCTTC. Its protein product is CASSVLAGGYNEQFF.

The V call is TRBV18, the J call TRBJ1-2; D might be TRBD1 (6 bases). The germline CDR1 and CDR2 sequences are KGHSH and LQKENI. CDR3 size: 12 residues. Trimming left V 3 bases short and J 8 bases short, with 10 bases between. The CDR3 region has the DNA TGTGCCAGCTCACCTACAGGGATGGGCTACACCTTC. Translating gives CASSPTGMGYTF.